This TCR beta chain was found in a study of siplizumab effects on memory and regulatory T cells. TCRdb keeps only in-frame clones here, not all; method: immunoSEQ multiplex PCR. In the table there are some 63,000 clones, approximately 96% of which are singletons. CDR1 is SGHTA and CDR2 is FQGNSA in the germline V gene. Trimming at V came to 1 base and at J to 0 bases, leaving 0 bases not matched to a gene. The CDR3 is 15 residues long. Points on this clone: Its target is unknown.

Regarding the study as a whole: Sequences that were alloreactive and traceable to unstimulated CD4+ memory cells were significantly reduced by siplizumab.

V and J are TRBV7-2 and TRBJ2-3, with TRBD2 identical over 8 bases. The origin of this receptor is a human donor in good health. The specimen sequenced was naive CD8+ T cells sorted from blood. The CDR3 sequence is CASSLVAGSTDTQYF. CDR3 nucleotide sequence: TGTGCCAGCAGCTTAGTAGCGGGGAGCACAGATACGCAGTATTTT.